The clone carrying this T cell receptor (beta chain) was observed a few times. Its antigen remains unknown. With 60 Vbeta and 13 Jbeta primers, the PCR was carried out. Repertoires were generated with immunoSEQ multiplex PCR, while TCRdb's copy carries only in-frame clones and drops some. Among roughly 180,000 clones listed, roughly 10% were seen once. This sample stems from a study of cytomegalovirus exposure and HLA in healthy donors. Study-wide results and caveats: Follow-up analysis later connected one missense variant in DCLRE1C with trimming of TCR beta V- and J-genes. Most of the CMV-associated TCR beta chains (in a later analysis) appeared to be HLA-restricted.

The CDR3 is 11 amino acids. V lost 0 bases, J lost 9 bases, and 9 bases lay in between. From germline, CDR1 is DFQATT and CDR2 SNEGSKA (reference sequence). The chain uses TRBV20-1 and TRBJ2-7; a weak D match, TRBD2 (5 bases). The clonotype comes from a woman aged 25-40 years in good health and CMV-seropositive. Sequences were obtained from PBMCs. CDR3 sequence: CSARDNRGQYF. The CDR3 DNA reads TGCAGTGCTAGAGATAACCGGGGGCAGTACTTC.